A selection of T cell receptor beta chains follows, all from one sample in a study of cytomegalovirus exposure and HLA in healthy donors. Clones were sequenced by immunoSEQ multiplex PCR, and TCRdb holds only the in-frame ones, with some missing. This table holds about 160,000 clones, 65% to 85% found once. Specimen: PBMCs. Receptor source: a male donor in good health and CMV-seropositive. CDR3s include the opening cysteine and the closing phenylalanine or tryptophan. D genes are given only for firm matches. Size values are once, few and many counts, or a class for expanded clones, and some rows have none.

j_gene	v_gene	abundance	d_gene	CDR3aa	CDR3nt
TRBJ2-7	TRBV7-9	.	.	CASSLDLSSYEQYF	TGTGCCAGCAGCCTCGATCTTAGCTCCTACGAGCAGTACTTC
TRBJ2-4	TRBV5-5	.	TRBD2	CASSLTSGRTNIQYF	TGTGCCAGCAGCTTAACTAGCGGGAGAACAAACATTCAGTACTTC
TRBJ2-2	TRBV2	.	TRBD2	CASSVRLAENTGELFF	TGTGCCAGCAGTGTGAGACTAGCGGAAAACACCGGGGAGCTGTTTTTT
TRBJ2-2	TRBV5-6	.	.	CASSLTGLGGELFF	TGTGCCAGCAGCTTGACAGGGTTAGGCGGGGAGCTGTTTTTT
TRBJ2-7	TRBV11-2	.	TRBD2	CASSAGGSLNEQYF	TGTGCCAGCAGCGCCGGCGGGAGTCTCAACGAGCAGTACTTC
TRBJ1-2	TRBV11-3	.	.	CASSKGGVGYTF	TGTGCCAGCTCCAAGGGAGGGGTTGGCTACACCTTC
TRBJ2-7	TRBV11-2	.	.	CASSLPSSHSYEQYF	TGTGCCAGCAGCTTACCCTCTAGCCACTCCTACGAGCAGTACTTC
TRBJ2-6	TRBV27	.	.	CASSLWGTRANVLTF	TGTGCCAGCAGTTTGTGGGGGACAAGGGCCAACGTCCTGACTTTC
TRBJ2-6	TRBV2	.	TRBD1	CASRSGTGLSGANVLTF	TGTGCCAGCAGGAGTGGGACAGGTCTCTCTGGGGCCAACGTCCTGACTTTC
TRBJ2-7	TRBV9	.	TRBD2	CASSVDSGGGYYEQYF	TGTGCCAGCAGCGTAGACTCTGGCGGGGGGTACTACGAGCAGTACTTC
TRBJ1-1	TRBV27	.	TRBD1	CASSLAGGTEAFF	TGTGCCAGCAGTCTGGCAGGGGGCACTGAAGCTTTCTTT
TRBJ2-7	TRBV6-5	.	TRBD1	CASRPTGGAYNEQYF	TGTGCCAGCAGACCCACAGGGGGCGCTTATAACGAGCAGTACTTC
TRBJ2-3	TRBV7-3	.	TRBD2	CASSHASGRGLGTDTQYF	TGTGCCAGCAGCCATGCTAGCGGGAGGGGTTTGGGCACAGATACGCAGTATTTT
TRBJ2-7	TRBV2	.	.	CASRDNNPPYEQYF	TGTGCCAGCAGGGACAACAACCCTCCCTACGAGCAGTACTTC
TRBJ1-2	TRBV9	.	TRBD1	CASSVVYRGGYTF	TGTGCCAGCAGCGTTGTATACAGGGGCGGCTACACCTTC
TRBJ2-7	TRBV9	.	TRBD2	CASSVGTSGRGTDYEQYF	TGTGCCAGCAGCGTAGGGACTAGCGGGAGGGGGACCGACTACGAGCAGTACTTC
TRBJ2-5	TRBV14	.	TRBD2	CASSQFSGSGETQYF	TGTGCCAGCAGCCAGTTTAGCGGGAGCGGTGAGACCCAGTACTTC
TRBJ1-4	TRBV5-5	.	.	CASSLVDGEKLFF	TGTGCCAGCAGCTTGGTAGATGGTGAAAAACTGTTTTTT
TRBJ2-1	TRBV6-5	.	TRBD1	CASSYPDRGNEQFF	TGTGCCAGCAGTTATCCGGACAGGGGCAATGAGCAGTTCTTC
TRBJ2-1	TRBV25-1	many	TRBD2	CASTLAGDEQFF	TGTGCCAGCACACTAGCGGGAGATGAGCAGTTCTTC
TRBJ2-5	TRBV4-2	few	.	CASSREPSAQETQYF	TGTGCCAGCAGCCGCGAGCCTAGCGCTCAAGAGACCCAGTACTTC
TRBJ2-4	TRBV2	.	.	CASSEDRTGFKNIQYF	TGTGCCAGCAGTGAAGACCGAACAGGGTTCAAAAACATTCAGTACTTC
TRBJ1-1	TRBV28	.	TRBD1	CASSSGQGNTEAFF	TGTGCCAGCAGTTCGGGACAGGGGAACACTGAAGCTTTCTTT
TRBJ2-1	TRBV4-1	.	TRBD2	CASSQESRTSGRDEQFF	TGCGCCAGCAGCCAAGAATCAAGGACTAGCGGGAGGGATGAGCAGTTCTTC
TRBJ2-5	TRBV2	.	.	CASSRVFQETQYF	TGTGCCAGCAGCAGGGTTTTCCAAGAGACCCAGTACTTC
TRBJ2-1	TRBV4-3	.	.	CASSQDFQKNNEQFF	TGCGCCAGCAGCCAAGATTTCCAGAAGAACAATGAGCAGTTCTTC
TRBJ2-5	TRBV11-3	.	TRBD2	CASSLAGTSGSKTQYF	TGTGCCAGCAGCTTAGCCGGGACTAGCGGGAGTAAGACCCAGTACTTC
TRBJ1-5	TRBV29-1	.	TRBD1	CSAGTGTYQPQHF	TGCAGCGCAGGGACAGGAACGTATCAGCCCCAGCATTTT
TRBJ1-1	TRBV19	.	.	CASSMNILRGTEAFF	TGTGCCAGTAGTATGAATATCTTAAGGGGCACTGAAGCTTTCTTT
TRBJ1-3	TRBV5-1	few	TRBD1	CASSLVGTASGNTIYF	TGCGCCAGCAGCTTGGTTGGGACAGCATCTGGAAACACCATATATTTT
TRBJ1-2	TRBV6-6	.	TRBD1	CASSYSILQGKDGYTF	TGTGCCAGCAGTTACTCGATATTACAGGGGAAGGACGGCTACACCTTC
TRBJ2-3	TRBV5-1	.	TRBD2	CASSSAGGSADTQYF	TGCGCCAGCAGCTCCGCGGGCGGGAGTGCAGATACGCAGTATTTT
TRBJ1-1	TRBV7-9	.	.	CASSQRRGRDTEAFF	TGTGCCAGCAGCCAGAGGAGGGGCCGGGACACTGAAGCTTTCTTT
TRBJ2-1	TRBV5-6	.	.	CASSLILGAEQFF	TGTGCCAGCAGCTTGATTTTAGGGGCTGAGCAGTTCTTC
TRBJ2-2	TRBV7-9	.	TRBD2	CSSSSEMSGGPYGELFF	TGTTCCAGCAGCTCAGAGATGTCGGGAGGGCCGTACGGGGAGCTGTTTTTT
TRBJ1-1	TRBV7-8	.	.	CAIRASNTEAFF	TGTGCCATCAGGGCCTCGAACACTGAAGCTTTCTTT
TRBJ2-3	TRBV5-1	.	.	CASSVGADTQYF	TGCGCCAGCAGTGTGGGCGCAGATACGCAGTATTTT
TRBJ1-5	TRBV5-1	.	.	CASSLGVGQPQHF	TGCGCCAGCAGCTTGGGGGTCGGGCAGCCCCAGCATTTT
TRBJ2-1	TRBV27	many	TRBD2	CASSFRTSGYYNEQFF	TGTGCCAGCAGTTTCCGGACTAGCGGTTACTACAATGAGCAGTTCTTC
TRBJ2-7	TRBV19	.	.	CASRGRGGQYF	TGTGCCAGCAGGGGCAGGGGCGGTCAGTACTTC
TRBJ2-7	TRBV5-8	many	.	CASDRLWTESDEQYF	TGTGCCAGCGACCGACTGTGGACAGAGTCGGACGAGCAGTACTTC
TRBJ1-1	TRBV12-5	.	.	CASGLKPGRDTEAFF	TGTGCTAGTGGTTTGAAACCGGGGAGAGACACTGAAGCTTTCTTT
TRBJ2-7	TRBV5-1	.	.	CASSLGGQSYEQYF	TGCGCCAGCAGCTTGGGGGGACAAAGCTACGAGCAGTACTTC
TRBJ2-7	TRBV6-1	.	.	CASSPQSRGGHEQYF	TGTGCCAGCAGTCCCCAAAGTAGGGGGGGCCACGAGCAGTACTTC
TRBJ1-1	TRBV5-4	.	.	CAITHLQGRSDTEAFF	TGTGCCATAACACATTTACAGGGAAGATCGGACACTGAAGCTTTCTTT
TRBJ2-1	TRBV29-1	.	TRBD1	CSVEGQGSWNEQFF	TGCAGCGTTGAGGGACAGGGGTCGTGGAATGAGCAGTTCTTC
TRBJ2-1	TRBV29-1	once	TRBD2	CTATGGYNEQFF	TGCACCGCAACGGGAGGCTACAATGAGCAGTTCTTC
TRBJ1-1	TRBV4-3	once	.	CASSQELAGGTEAFF	TGCGCCAGCAGCCAAGAATTGGCAGGCGGGACTGAAGCTTTCTTT
TRBJ2-1	TRBV9	once	.	CASTPRIAVHEQFF	TGTGCCAGCACTCCCCGCATAGCGGTACATGAGCAGTTCTTC
TRBJ2-1	TRBV5-1	.	TRBD2	CASSPEVAGGQHEQFF	TGCGCCAGCAGCCCCGAAGTGGCGGGAGGACAACATGAGCAGTTCTTC
TRBJ2-1	TRBV5-1	.	.	CASRSDFRGSYNEQFF	TGCGCCAGCAGGTCCGATTTTAGAGGCTCCTACAATGAGCAGTTCTTC